A single sample is the source of the 5 T cell receptor beta chains below, sequenced in a study of T cells after yellow fever vaccination. TCRdb passed the 5' RACE reads through MiXCR, listing each CDR3 protein once. The sample contains about 160,000 distinct CDR3 sequences, almost 7% of which appear only once. The source was CD4+ T cells sorted from PBMCs, collected 5 days after the first yellow fever vaccination. Receptors were obtained from a man between 18 and 29 years old who received the YFV17D yellow fever vaccine.

This clonotype was counted many times. The chain combines TRBV20-1 with TRBJ2-7, with 7 bases that match TRBD1. CDR1 is DFQATT and CDR2 is SNEGSKA in the germline V gene (reference sequence). Trimming took 6 bases from V and 7 from J; bases not matched to a gene: 9. CDR3 size: 12 residues. The CDR3 sequence is CSAPDRTLEQYF. DNA for the CDR3: TGCAGTGCGCCGGACAGGACCCTGGAGCAGTACTTC.

This clonotype was found a few times. The genes are TRBV11-3 and TRBJ2-3, with D perhaps TRBD2 (5 bases). The CDR3 sequence is 17 residues long. The germline CDR1 and CDR2 sequences are SGHNT and YENEEA. Trimming stripped 5 bases from V and 2 bases from J, with 20 bases between. This CDR3 is CASSTGADATLTDTQYF. The CDR3 DNA reads as TGTGCCAGCAGCACCGGAGCGGACGCAACCCTCACAGATACGCAGTATTTT.

This clonotype was detected only a few times. The rearrangement joins TRBV6-2 or TRBV6-3 to TRBJ2-4, with D uncertain. The CDR3 is made up of 16 amino acids. V gave up 2 bases and J gave up 4 bases, with 15 bases separating them. Looked up from germline, CDR1 is MNHEY and CDR2 is SVGEGT. This CDR3 is CASSYVPWEVKNIQYF. CDR3 bases: TGTGCCAGCAGTTACGTCCCCTGGGAAGTTAAAAACATTCAGTACTTC.

The gene calls are TRBV6-1 and TRBJ2-2, with 12 positions matching TRBD2. Germline trimming cut 5 bases from V and 6 bases from J; bases unmatched to any gene: 10. The CDR3 is made up of 17 amino acids. Germline V CDR1 and CDR2: MNHNS, SASEGT. CDR3 sequence reads: CASSPSGGAFQAGELFF. The DNA of the CDR3 is TGTGCCAGCAGTCCTAGCGGGGGGGCATTTCAAGCCGGGGAGCTGTTTTTT.

There are many counts of this clonotype. The chain carries TRBV6-2 or TRBV6-3 and TRBJ2-3; 14 positions match TRBD2. The CDR3 sequence is 19 residues long. Germline V CDR1 and CDR2: MNHEY, SVGEGT. Losses at the gene ends were 0 bases for V and 1 base for J; bases not matched to a gene: 6. The CDR3 region has the DNA TGTGCCAGCAGTTACTCGAGACTAGCGGGGGGGCCTGGCACAGATACGCAGTATTTT. It is translated as CASSYSRLAGGPGTDTQYF.